This TCR beta chain was recorded in a study of T cell repertoires in cytomegalovirus infection. Across the whole study: The authors used CMV epitopes that were HLA-C-restricted (recently identified) and HLA-B-restricted (well studied). It can be stated that public TCR beta signatures indicated CMV infection as well as a matching HLA type.

Study-level findings and limits: The ex vivo response was dominated by HLA-C-restricted CMV-specific TCR beta clonotypes.

V shed 5 bases and J shed 4 bases, with 17 bases lying between them. CDR3 size: 15 residues. Germline CDR1 SGHVS, CDR2 FNYEAQ. In TCRdb, the reads were re-called with MiXCR into one record per CDR3 protein. Of 200,000 or so distinct CDR3 sequences listed, approximately 40% were seen once; the top ten hold approximately 60%. This clonotype appeared many times. Antigen: not known. This TCR was sampled from a human donor in good health (CMV status not recorded). Some clones in this sample may be carry-over from other donors' samples. The chain combines TRBV7-6 with TRBJ2-5; the D gene is possibly TRBD2 (6 bases). Sample: CD8+ T cells from cultured PBMCs, taken from culture after CMV antigen stimulation. For the CDR3, the DNA is TGTGCCAGCAGCCCCGCGGGACGCCCCACAGAGACCCAGTACTTC. The encoded protein is CASSPAGRPTETQYF.